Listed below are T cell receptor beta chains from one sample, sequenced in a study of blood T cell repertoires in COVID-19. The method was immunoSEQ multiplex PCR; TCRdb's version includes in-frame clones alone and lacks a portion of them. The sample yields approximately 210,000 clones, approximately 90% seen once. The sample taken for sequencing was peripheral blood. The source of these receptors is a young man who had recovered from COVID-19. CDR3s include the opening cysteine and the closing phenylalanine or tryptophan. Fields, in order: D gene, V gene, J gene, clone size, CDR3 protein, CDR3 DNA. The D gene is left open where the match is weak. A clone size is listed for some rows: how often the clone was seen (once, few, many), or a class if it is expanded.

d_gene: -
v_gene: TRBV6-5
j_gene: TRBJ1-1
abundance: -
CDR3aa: CASSSEAEAFF
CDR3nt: TGTGCCAGCAGTTCCGAGGCTGAAGCTTTCTTT

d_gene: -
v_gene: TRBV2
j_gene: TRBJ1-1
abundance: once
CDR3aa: CASFMNTEAFF
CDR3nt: TGTGCCAGCTTCATGAACACTGAAGCTTTCTTT

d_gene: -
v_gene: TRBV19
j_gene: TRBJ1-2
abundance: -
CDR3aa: CATLAGSRYGYTF
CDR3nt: TGTGCCACCCTCGCGGGGTCCCGATATGGCTACACCTTC

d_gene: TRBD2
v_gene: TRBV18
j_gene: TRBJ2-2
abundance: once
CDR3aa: CASSQSSGSTGELFF
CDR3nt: TGTGCCAGCTCACAATCTAGCGGGAGCACCGGGGAGCTGTTTTTT

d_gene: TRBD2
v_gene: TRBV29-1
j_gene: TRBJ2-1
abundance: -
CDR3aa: CSVEAKRGPNSYNEQFF
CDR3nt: TGCAGCGTTGAAGCGAAGCGGGGGCCCAACTCCTACAATGAGCAGTTCTTC

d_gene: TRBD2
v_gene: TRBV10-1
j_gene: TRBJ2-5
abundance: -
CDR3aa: CASSDQTSGLQETQYF
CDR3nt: TGCGCCAGCAGTGATCAGACTAGCGGACTCCAAGAGACCCAGTACTTC

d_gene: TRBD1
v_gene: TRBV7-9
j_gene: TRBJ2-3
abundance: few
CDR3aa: CASSLDKWGQGFTDTQYF
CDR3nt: TGTGCCAGCAGCTTAGATAAATGGGGACAGGGGTTCACAGATACGCAGTATTTT

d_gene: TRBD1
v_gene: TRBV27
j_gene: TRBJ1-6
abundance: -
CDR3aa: CASSSDRLFSPLHF
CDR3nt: TGTGCCAGCAGTTCGGACAGGCTCTTTTCACCCCTCCACTTT

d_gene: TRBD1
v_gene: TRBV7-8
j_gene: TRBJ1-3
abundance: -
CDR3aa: CATTTGVGGNTIYF
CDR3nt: TGTGCCACCACGACAGGGGTCGGTGGAAACACCATATATTTT

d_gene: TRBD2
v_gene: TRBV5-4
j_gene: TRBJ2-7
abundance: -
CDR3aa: CASSPVAGSYEQYF
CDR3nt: TGTGCCAGCAGCCCGGTAGCGGGGTCCTACGAGCAGTACTTC

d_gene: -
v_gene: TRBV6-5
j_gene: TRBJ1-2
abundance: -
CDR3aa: CASRGGNYGYTF
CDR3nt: TGTGCCAGCAGGGGGGGAAACTATGGCTACACCTTC

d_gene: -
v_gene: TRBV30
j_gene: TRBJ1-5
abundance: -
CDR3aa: CAWSVHRVSLGGNQPQHF
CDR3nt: TGTGCCTGGAGTGTACATCGGGTTTCCTTGGGAGGCAATCAGCCCCAGCATTTT

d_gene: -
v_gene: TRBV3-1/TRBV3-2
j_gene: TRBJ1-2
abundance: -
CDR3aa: CASSPTGVGMRYGYTF
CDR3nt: TGTGCCAGCAGCCCCACTGGGGTCGGGATGAGGTATGGCTACACCTTC

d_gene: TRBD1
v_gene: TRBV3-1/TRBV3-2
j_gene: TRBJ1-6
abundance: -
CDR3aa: CASSQETGGNSPLHF
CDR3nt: TGTGCCAGCAGCCAAGAGACAGGGGGAAATTCACCCCTCCACTTT

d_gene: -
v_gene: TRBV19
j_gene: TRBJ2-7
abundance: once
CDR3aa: CASMDSSYEQYF
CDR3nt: TGTGCCAGTATGGACAGCTCCTACGAGCAGTACTTC

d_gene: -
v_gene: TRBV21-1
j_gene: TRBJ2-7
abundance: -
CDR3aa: CASSNVPTRVAYEQYF
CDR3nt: TGTGCCAGCAGCAACGTCCCCACCAGGGTCGCCTACGAGCAGTACTTC

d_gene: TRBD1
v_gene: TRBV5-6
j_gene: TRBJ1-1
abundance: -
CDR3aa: CASSWGTGLRDTEAFF
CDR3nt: TGTGCCAGCAGCTGGGGGACAGGGCTCAGGGACACTGAAGCTTTCTTT

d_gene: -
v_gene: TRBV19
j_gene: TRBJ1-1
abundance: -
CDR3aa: CASSVYRDGSEAFF
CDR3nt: TGTGCCAGTAGCGTTTACAGGGATGGCTCTGAAGCTTTCTTT

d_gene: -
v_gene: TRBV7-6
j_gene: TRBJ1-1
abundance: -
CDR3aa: CASSLEGNTEAFF
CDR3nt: TGTGCCAGCAGCTTGGAGGGGAACACTGAAGCTTTCTTT

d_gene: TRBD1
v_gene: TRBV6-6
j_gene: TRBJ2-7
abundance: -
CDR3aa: CASSSRTGIGGYEQYF
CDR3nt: TGTGCCAGCAGTTCCCGGACAGGCATTGGTGGCTACGAGCAGTACTTC

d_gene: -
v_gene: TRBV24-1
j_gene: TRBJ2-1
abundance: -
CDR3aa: CATSDLTEGDNEQFF
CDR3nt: TGTGCCACCAGTGATTTGACTGAAGGGGACAATGAGCAGTTCTTC

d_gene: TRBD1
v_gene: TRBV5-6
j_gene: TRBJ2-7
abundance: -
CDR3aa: CASSLATGSEQYF
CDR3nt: TGTGCCAGCAGCTTGGCGACAGGGAGCGAGCAGTACTTC

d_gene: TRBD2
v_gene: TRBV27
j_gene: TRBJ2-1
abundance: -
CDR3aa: CASSAIGGATYNEQFF
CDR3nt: TGTGCCAGCAGTGCTATCGGGGGGGCCACCTACAATGAGCAGTTCTTC

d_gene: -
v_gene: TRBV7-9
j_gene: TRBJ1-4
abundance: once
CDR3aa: CASSSPGHDNEKLFF
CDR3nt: TGTGCCAGCAGCTCTCCGGGACACGATAATGAAAAACTGTTTTTT

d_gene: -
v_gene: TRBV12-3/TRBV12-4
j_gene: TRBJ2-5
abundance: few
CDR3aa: CASSFGGEETQYF
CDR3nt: TGTGCCAGCAGTTTCGGCGGGGAAGAGACCCAGTACTTC

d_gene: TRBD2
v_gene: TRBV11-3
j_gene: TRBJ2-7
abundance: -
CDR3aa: CASSYGLGYEQYF
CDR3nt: TGTGCCAGCAGCTACGGACTAGGCTACGAGCAGTACTTC

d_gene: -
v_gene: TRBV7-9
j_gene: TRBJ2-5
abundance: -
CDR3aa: CASSRESETQYF
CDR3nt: TGTGCCAGCAGCAGGGAGAGTGAGACCCAGTACTTC

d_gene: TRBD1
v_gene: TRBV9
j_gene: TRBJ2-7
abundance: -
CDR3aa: CASSVVPWTGIHEQYF
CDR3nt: TGTGCCAGCAGCGTAGTCCCATGGACAGGGATCCACGAGCAGTACTTC

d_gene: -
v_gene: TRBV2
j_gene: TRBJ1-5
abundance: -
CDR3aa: CASSARENQPQHF
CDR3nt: TGTGCCAGCAGTGCGAGGGAAAATCAGCCCCAGCATTTT

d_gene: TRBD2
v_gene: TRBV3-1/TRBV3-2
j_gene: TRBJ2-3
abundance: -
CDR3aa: CASSPPLWSGGFNTDTQYF
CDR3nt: TGTGCCAGCAGCCCACCCCTCTGGAGCGGGGGCTTCAACACAGATACGCAGTATTTT

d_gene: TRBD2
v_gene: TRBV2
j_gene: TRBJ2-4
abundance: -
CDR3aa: CASSERVGSGDENIQYF
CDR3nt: TGTGCCAGCAGTGAAAGGGTGGGTAGCGGGGACGAAAACATTCAGTACTTC

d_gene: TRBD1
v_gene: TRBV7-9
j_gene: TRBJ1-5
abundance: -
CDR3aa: CASTNTGVGPQHF
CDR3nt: TGTGCCAGCACCAACACAGGGGTTGGGCCCCAGCATTTT

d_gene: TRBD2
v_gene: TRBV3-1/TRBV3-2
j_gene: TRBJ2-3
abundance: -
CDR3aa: CASSQRLAGGGDTQYF
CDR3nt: TGTGCCAGCAGCCAAAGACTAGCGGGGGGCGGAGATACGCAGTATTTT

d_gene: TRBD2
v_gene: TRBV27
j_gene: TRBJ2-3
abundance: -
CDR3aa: CASSSLLAGELDTQYF
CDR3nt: TGTGCCAGCAGTTCCCTACTAGCGGGGGAACTAGATACGCAGTATTTT

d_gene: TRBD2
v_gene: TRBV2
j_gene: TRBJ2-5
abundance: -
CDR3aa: CASMILAGGSPAQETQYF
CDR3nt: TGTGCCAGCATGATACTAGCGGGGGGTTCCCCTGCCCAAGAGACCCAGTACTTC

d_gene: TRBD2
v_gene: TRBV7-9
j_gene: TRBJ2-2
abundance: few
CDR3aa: CASSQLAGRGNGELFF
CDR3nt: TGTGCCAGCAGCCAGCTAGCGGGGCGAGGGAACGGGGAGCTGTTTTTT

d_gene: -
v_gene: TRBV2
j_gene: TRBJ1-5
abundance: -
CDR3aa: CASRQNTYSNQPQHF
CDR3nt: TGTGCCAGCAGACAGAATACTTATAGCAATCAGCCCCAGCATTTT

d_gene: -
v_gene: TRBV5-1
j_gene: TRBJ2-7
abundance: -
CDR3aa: CASGRDIPYEQYF
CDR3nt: TGCGCCAGCGGCCGGGACATTCCCTACGAGCAGTACTTC

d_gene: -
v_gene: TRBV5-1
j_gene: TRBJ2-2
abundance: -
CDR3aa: CASSLVGQNTGELFF
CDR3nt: TGCGCCAGCAGCTTGGTGGGACAGAACACCGGGGAGCTGTTTTTT

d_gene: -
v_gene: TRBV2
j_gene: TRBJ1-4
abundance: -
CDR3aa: CATNSGANEKLFF
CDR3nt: TGTGCCACAAACTCGGGGGCTAATGAAAAACTGTTTTTT

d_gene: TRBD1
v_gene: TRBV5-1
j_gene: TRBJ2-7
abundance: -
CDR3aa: CASSSDEGAFSYEQYF
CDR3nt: TGCGCCAGCAGCTCGGACGAGGGGGCGTTCTCCTACGAGCAGTACTTC

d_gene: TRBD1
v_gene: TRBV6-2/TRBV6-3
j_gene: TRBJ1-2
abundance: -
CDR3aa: CASSRTPDRGPVNYGYTF
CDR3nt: TGTGCCAGCAGCCGAACTCCGGACAGGGGGCCTGTAAACTATGGCTACACCTTC

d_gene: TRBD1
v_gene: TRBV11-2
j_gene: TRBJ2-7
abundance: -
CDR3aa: CASNFGTGYEQYF
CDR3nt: TGTGCCAGCAACTTCGGGACAGGGTACGAGCAGTACTTC

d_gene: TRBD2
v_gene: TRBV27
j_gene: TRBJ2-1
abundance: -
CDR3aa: CASTILAGGKNEQFF
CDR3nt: TGTGCCAGCACCATCCTAGCGGGGGGAAAGAATGAGCAGTTCTTC

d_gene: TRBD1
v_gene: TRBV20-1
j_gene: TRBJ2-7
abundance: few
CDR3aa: CSASLGQGKYEQYF
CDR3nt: TGCAGTGCTAGTCTCGGACAGGGAAAATACGAGCAGTACTTC

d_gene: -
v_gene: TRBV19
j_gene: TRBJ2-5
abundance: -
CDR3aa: CATRDFQETQYF
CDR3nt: TGTGCCACTCGGGATTTTCAAGAGACCCAGTACTTC

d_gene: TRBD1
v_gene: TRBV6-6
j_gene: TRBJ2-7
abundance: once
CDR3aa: CASSYLGTGHYEQYF
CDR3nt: TGTGCCAGCAGTTACCTCGGGACAGGGCACTACGAGCAGTACTTC

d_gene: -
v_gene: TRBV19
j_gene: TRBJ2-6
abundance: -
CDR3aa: CASSIVIGSGANVLTF
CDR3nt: TGTGCCAGTAGTATAGTAATAGGGAGCGGGGCCAACGTCCTGACTTTC

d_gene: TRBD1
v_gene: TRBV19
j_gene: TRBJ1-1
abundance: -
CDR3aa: CASGILGQLNTEAFF
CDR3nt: TGTGCCAGTGGAATACTGGGACAGTTGAACACTGAAGCTTTCTTT